This TCR beta chain was retrieved from a study of T cells in Graves' hyperthyroidism and ophthalmopathy. Overall study context: Prior to any treatment, at the point of initial diagnosis, peripheral blood was collected.

The TCR beta CDR3 regions underwent amplification using RNA transcripts as the source. The study used the HTBI primer set for a first-round RT-PCR of the TCR CDR3. A single record per CDR3 protein comes from TCRdb applying MiXCR to the multiplex PCR reads. The sample lists under 250,000 distinct CDR3 sequences, more than 15% seen once, with under 65% in the top ten. The definition of stable Graves' hyperthyroidism was no ophthalmopathy progression within 18 months. Diagnoses rested on clinical symptoms, serum thyroxine and TRAb, thyroid ultrasound and orbital computed tomography. PBMCs were derived from more than 8 ml fresh peripheral blood. This clonotype was counted between two and nine times. V was pared by 3 bases and J by 8 bases, with 14 bases between. The CDR3 has 13 residues. Germline values: CDR1 SGHKS, CDR2 YYEKEE (reference sequence).

The TCR was taken from a man in his fifties with Graves' hyperthyroidism. The sequenced sample was blood. The gene calls are TRBV5-5 and TRBJ1-1, with D tentatively TRBD1 (5 bases). The DNA for the CDR3 is TGTGCCAGCAGCTGGGGCGGGGCTGGGGAAGCTTTCTTT. This encodes CASSWGGAGEAFF. Looking up the rest from reference TRBV5-5 and TRBJ1-1 gives the full variable domain: DAGVTQSPTHLIKTRGQQVTLRCSPISGHKSVSWYQQVLGQGPQFIFQYYEKEERGRGNFPDRFSARQFPNYSSELNVNALLLGDSALYLCASSWGGAGEAFFGQGTRLTVV.